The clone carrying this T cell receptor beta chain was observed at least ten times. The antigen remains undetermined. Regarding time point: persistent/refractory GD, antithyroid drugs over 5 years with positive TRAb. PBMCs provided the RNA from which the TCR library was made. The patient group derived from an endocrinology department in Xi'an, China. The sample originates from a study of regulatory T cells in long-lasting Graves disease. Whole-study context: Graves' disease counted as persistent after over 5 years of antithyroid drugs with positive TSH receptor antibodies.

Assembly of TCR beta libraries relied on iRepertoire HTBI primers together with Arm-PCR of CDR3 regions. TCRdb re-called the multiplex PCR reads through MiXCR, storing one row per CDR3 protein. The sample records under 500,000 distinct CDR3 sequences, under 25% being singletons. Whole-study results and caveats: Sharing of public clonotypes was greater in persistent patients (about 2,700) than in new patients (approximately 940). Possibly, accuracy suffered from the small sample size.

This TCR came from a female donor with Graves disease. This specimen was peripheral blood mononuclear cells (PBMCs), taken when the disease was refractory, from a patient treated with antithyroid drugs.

The CDR3 loop reads CASTGTGFDEQYF. The CDR3 coding sequence is TGTGCCAGCACCGGGACAGGGTTCGACGAGCAGTACTTC. The V call is TRBV2, the J call TRBJ2-7, with 9 nucleotides matching TRBD1. Germline V CDR1 and CDR2: SNHLY, FYNNEI. The CDR3 extends over 13 amino acids. V was pared by 7 bases and J by 5 bases, with 6 bases of the junction left unmatched. Filled out from reference TRBV2 and TRBJ2-7, the complete variable domain reads EPEVTQTPSHQVTQMGQEVILRCVPISNHLYFYWYRQILGQKVEFLVSFYNNEISEKSEIFDDQFSVERPDGSNFTLKIRSTKLEDSAMYFCASTGTGFDEQYFGPGTRLTVT.